These 11 T cell receptor beta chains share one sample of origin, sequenced in a study of blood T cell repertoires in COVID-19. Produced via immunoSEQ multiplex PCR; TCRdb's table is partial and in-frame only. The sample has about 140,000 clones; about nine tenths are singletons. The sequencing input was peripheral blood. Source of these receptors: a man in his fifties or sixties with active or convalescent COVID-19.

The gene calls are TRBV5-4 and TRBJ2-7, with 8 positions matching TRBD1. CDR1 and CDR2 (germline): SGHNT, YYREEE (reference sequence). CDR3 length: 16 amino acids. With 4 bases clipped from V and 4 bases from J, the junction kept 13 bases outside the gene matches. The CDR3 nucleotides read TGTGCCAGCAGCCTGGGGGCGGGACAGGCCCTTTACGAGCAGTACTTC. It yields the protein CASSLGAGQALYEQYF.

V and J are TRBV5-5 and TRBJ1-2, with D perhaps matching TRBD1 (5 bases). This CDR3 has 15 amino acids. Germline-derived CDR1 and CDR2 are SGHKS and YYEKEE (reference sequence). V dropped 4 bases and J dropped 4 bases, with 17 bases sitting between them. The CDR3 nucleotides read TGTGCCAGCAGCGGGTTAAAGGGGCCCACCTATGGCTACACCTTC. This codes for CASSGLKGPTYGYTF.

The CDR3 nucleotides read TGTGCCAGCAGTTCGGGAGGCTGGAATGAGCAGTTCTTC. Its translation is CASSSGGWNEQFF. J is TRBJ2-1 and V is TRBV28; TRBD2 matches 7 bases. The CDR3 extends over 13 amino acids. The V gene's germline CDR1 is MDHEN and CDR2 SYDVKM. V lost 4 bases to trimming and J lost 7 bases; unmatched junction nucleotides: 4.

The CDR3: CASRFGSGVCSSYEQYF. CDR3 bases: TGTGCAAGTCGCTTCGGGTCCGGGGTGTGCTCCTCCTACGAGCAGTACTTC. The chain combines TRBV12-2 with TRBJ2-7; the table's D gene call, TRBD2, was not cross checked with the DNA. TRBV12-2 constitutes a pseudogene. There are 17 residues in the CDR3.

The chain combines TRBV7-9 with TRBJ2-3, with 7 bases lining up with TRBD2. The CDR3 totals 15 residues. Germline CDR1 reads SEHNR; CDR2 reads FQNEAQ (reference sequence). The junction had 9 bases not matched to a gene; V was cut back by 6 bases and J by 3 bases. The CDR3 protein is CASRKRGRETDTQYF. The CDR3, as DNA: TGTGCCAGCAGAAAGCGGGGCAGGGAGACAGATACGCAGTATTTT. The full variable domain, completed using reference TRBV7-9 and TRBJ2-3, is DTGVSQNPRHKITKRGQNVTFRCDPISEHNRLYWYRQTLGQGPEFLTYFQNEAQLEKSRLLSDRFSAERPKGSFSTLEIQRTEQGDSAMYLCASRKRGRETDTQYFGPGTRLTVL.

The V and J genes are TRBV7-8 and TRBJ2-1; 8 bases line up with TRBD2. Germline CDR1 SGHVS, CDR2 FQNEAQ. This CDR3 contains 15 residues. The ends lost 3 bases at V and 7 bases at J; junction bases unmatched: 8. The CDR3 sequence is CASSFSIGRANEQFF. The CDR3 nucleotides read TGTGCCAGCAGCTTTTCAATCGGGAGGGCGAATGAGCAGTTCTTC. The full variable domain, rest sourced from reference TRBV7-8 and TRBJ2-1, is GAGVSQSPRYKVAKRGQDVALRCDPISGHVSLFWYQQALGQGPEFLTYFQNEAQLDKSGLPSDRFFAERPEGSVSTLKIQRTQQEDSAVYLCASSFSIGRANEQFFGPGTRLTVL.

The rearrangement joins TRBV5-5 to TRBJ2-5; TRBD1 might be the D (6 bases). The CDR3 is 14 amino acids. In germline, CDR1 is SGHKS, CDR2 YYEKEE (reference sequence). The V end was cut by 1 base, the J end by 2 bases, with 9 bases between. Here the CDR3 DNA reads TGTGCCAGCAGCTTGCGGACAGTACAAGAGACCCAGTACTTC. Residues: CASSLRTVQETQYF.

This rearrangement joins TRBV6-5 to TRBJ1-1, with D possibly TRBD1 on 5 matching bases. Germline assignment: CDR1 MNHEY and CDR2 SVGAGI. Trimming cost V 7 bases and J 0 bases, with 9 bases left between them. The CDR3 is 13 residues long. CDR3 loop: CASTGGLNTEAFF. The DNA of the CDR3 is TGTGCCAGCACGGGGGGACTGAACACTGAAGCTTTCTTT.

The genes are TRBV28 and TRBJ2-7; 13 bases map to TRBD2. Germline V gene lookup returns CDR1 MDHEN and CDR2 SYDVKM. J gave up 1 base and V 3 bases, and 3 bases lay outside the gene matches. The CDR3 length is 16 residues. In DNA, the CDR3 is TGTGCCAGCAGTTTCCTGACTAGCGGGAGGTCCTACGAGCAGTACTTC. Amino acids: CASSFLTSGRSYEQYF.

V gene TRBV19 combines with J gene TRBJ1-2; 9 positions match TRBD1. Trimming took 5 bases from V and 2 from J; bases not matched to a gene: 15. Looked up from germline, CDR1 is LNHDA and CDR2 is SQIVND (reference sequence). The CDR3 covers 18 residues. The CDR3 region has the DNA TGTGCCAGTAGTCCTCGTAACGGGCCACAGGGGGCAAACTATGGCTACACCTTC. This gives the protein CASSPRNGPQGANYGYTF.

This clone has just one count. The V gene is TRBV4-3, the J gene TRBJ2-3, with TRBD2 matching 9 bases. Germline loops: CDR1 LGHNA, CDR2 YSLEER. The junction had 6 bases not matched to a gene; V was cut back by 2 bases and J by 3 bases. This CDR3 comprises 16 residues. CDR3 in DNA: TGCGCCAGCAGCCAATTAGCGGGAGTAGGTACAGATACGCAGTATTTT. Residues: CASSQLAGVGTDTQYF.